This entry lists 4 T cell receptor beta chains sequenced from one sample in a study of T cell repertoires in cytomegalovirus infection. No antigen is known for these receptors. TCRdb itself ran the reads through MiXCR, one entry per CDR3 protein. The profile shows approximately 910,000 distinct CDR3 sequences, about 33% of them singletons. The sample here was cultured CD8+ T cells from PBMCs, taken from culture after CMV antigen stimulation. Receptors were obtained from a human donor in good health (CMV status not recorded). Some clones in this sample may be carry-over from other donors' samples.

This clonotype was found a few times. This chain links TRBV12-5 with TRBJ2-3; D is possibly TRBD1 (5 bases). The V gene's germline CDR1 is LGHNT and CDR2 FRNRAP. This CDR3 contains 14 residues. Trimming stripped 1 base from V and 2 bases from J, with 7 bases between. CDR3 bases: TGTGCTAGTGGTTTGGGACAGAACACAGATACGCAGTATTTT. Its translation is CASGLGQNTDTQYF.

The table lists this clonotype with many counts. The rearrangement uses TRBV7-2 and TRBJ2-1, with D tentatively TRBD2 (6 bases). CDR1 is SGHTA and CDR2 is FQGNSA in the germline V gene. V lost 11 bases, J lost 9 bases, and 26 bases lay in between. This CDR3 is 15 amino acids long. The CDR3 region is CAGGFGLRQYGEQFF. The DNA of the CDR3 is TGTGCCGGGGGGTTCGGACTACGCCAGTACGGTGAGCAGTTCTTC.

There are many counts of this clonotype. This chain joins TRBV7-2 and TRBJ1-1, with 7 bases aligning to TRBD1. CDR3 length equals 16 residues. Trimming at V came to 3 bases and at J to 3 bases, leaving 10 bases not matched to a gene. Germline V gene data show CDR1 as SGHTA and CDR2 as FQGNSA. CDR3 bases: TGTGCCAGCAGCTTCGCCCCGGGACAGATACACACTGAAGCTTTCTTT. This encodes CASSFAPGQIHTEAFF.

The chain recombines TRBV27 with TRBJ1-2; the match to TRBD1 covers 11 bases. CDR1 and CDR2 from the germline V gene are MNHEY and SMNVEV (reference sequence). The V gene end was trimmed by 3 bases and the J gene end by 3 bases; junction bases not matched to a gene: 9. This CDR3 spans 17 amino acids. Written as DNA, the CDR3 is TGTGCCAGCAGTTTCATCTGGACAGGGGGCGCATACTATGGCTACACCTTC. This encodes CASSFIWTGGAYYGYTF.